Described below is a single TCR beta chain sequence and its context. Using its own MiXCR run on the reads, TCRdb lists one record per CDR3 protein. The profile covers about 450,000 distinct CDR3 sequences, with 31% appearing a single time and 12% to 15% taken by the ten largest. The data stem from a study of T cell repertoires in cytomegalovirus infection. The CDR3 totals 16 residues. The V gene's germline CDR1 is DFQATT and CDR2 SNEGSKA (reference sequence). The V segment lost 5 bases and the J segment 7 bases; nucleotides outside the gene matches: 13. This receptor was obtained from a human donor in good health (CMV status not recorded). Some clones in this sample may be carry-over from other donors' samples. The chain is built from TRBV20-1 and TRBJ1-6; TRBD1 matches at 8 bases. Material for sequencing was PBMCs. Here the CDR3 reads CSAPNDRGPVNSPLHF. CDR3 sequence (DNA): TGCAGTGCTCCAAACGACAGGGGCCCTGTCAATTCACCCCTCCACTTT.